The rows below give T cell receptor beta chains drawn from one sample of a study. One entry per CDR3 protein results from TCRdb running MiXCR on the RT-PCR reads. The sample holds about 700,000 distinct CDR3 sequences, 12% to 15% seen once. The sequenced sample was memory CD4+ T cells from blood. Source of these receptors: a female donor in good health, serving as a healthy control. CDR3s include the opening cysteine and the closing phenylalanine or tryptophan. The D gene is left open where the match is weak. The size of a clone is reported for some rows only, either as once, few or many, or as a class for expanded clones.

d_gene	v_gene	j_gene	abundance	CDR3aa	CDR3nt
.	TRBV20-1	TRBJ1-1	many	CSAREGHDGAFF	TGCAGTGCTAGAGAGGGCCACGATGGAGCTTTCTTT
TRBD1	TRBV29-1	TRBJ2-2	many	CSVNRGDYTGELFF	TGCAGCGTTAACAGGGGGGATTACACCGGGGAGCTGTTTTTT
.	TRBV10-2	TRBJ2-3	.	CASRQEGYTQYF	TGCGCCAGCAGACAAGAGGGGTATACGCAGTATTTT
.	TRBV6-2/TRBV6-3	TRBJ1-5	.	CASSWAGIQPQHF	TGTGCCAGCAGTTGGGCAGGGATTCAGCCCCAGCATTTT
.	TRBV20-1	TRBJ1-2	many	CGGAPPNYGYTF	TGCGGGGGGGCACCTCCTAACTATGGCTACACCTTC
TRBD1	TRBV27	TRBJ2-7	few	CASSVPPGQGSYEQYF	TGTGCCAGCAGTGTACCTCCCGGACAGGGCTCCTACGAGCAGTACTTC
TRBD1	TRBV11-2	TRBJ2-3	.	CASSLGMDRGDTQYF	TGTGCCAGCAGCTTAGGAATGGACAGGGGAGATACGCAGTATTTT
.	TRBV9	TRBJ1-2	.	CASSGTGLLPLETF	TGTGCCAGCAGCGGAACAGGGCTACTACCCCTGGAGACCTTC
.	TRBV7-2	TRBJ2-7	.	CASSAGQSSSEQYF	TGTGCCAGCAGCGCTGGACAGAGCTCCTCCGAGCAGTACTTC
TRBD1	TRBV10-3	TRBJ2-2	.	CAITPAMRQGTGELFF	TGTGCCATCACTCCGGCGATGAGACAGGGCACCGGGGAGCTGTTTTTT
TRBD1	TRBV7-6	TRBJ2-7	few	CASSTRQGPYEQYF	TGTGCCAGCAGCACCCGACAGGGCCCCTACGAGCAGTACTTC
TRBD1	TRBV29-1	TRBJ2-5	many	CSGTDGDRTLTQYF	TGCAGCGGGACAGACGGGGACAGGACGTTGACCCAGTACTTC
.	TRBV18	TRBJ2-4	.	CASSTRDKGIQYF	TGTGCCAGCTCTACTCGGGACAAAGGCATTCAGTACTTC
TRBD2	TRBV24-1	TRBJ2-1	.	CATSEGAGLHNEQFF	TGTGCCACCAGTGAGGGAGCGGGACTTCACAATGAGCAGTTCTTC
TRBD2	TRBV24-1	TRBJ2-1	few	CATSDSGLAGGYEQFF	TGTGCCACCAGTGATTCTGGACTAGCGGGAGGGTATGAGCAGTTCTTC
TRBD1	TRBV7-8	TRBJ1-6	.	CASSSRQGDSPLHF	TGTGCCAGCAGCTCACGACAGGGAGATTCACCCCTCCACTTT
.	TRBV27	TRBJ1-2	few	CASSLPAEGGYTF	TGTGCCAGCAGTTTACCTGCGGAAGGTGGCTACACCTTC
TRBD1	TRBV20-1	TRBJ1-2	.	CSATGQGGGYTF	TGCAGTGCTACGGGACAGGGAGGTGGCTACACCTTC
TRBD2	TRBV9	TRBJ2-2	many	CASSVVDGGAGELFF	TGTGCCAGCAGCGTAGTTGACGGGGGGGCCGGGGAGCTGTTTTTT
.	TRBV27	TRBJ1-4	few	CASSHLQATNEKLFF	TGTGCCAGCAGCCACCTGCAGGCAACTAATGAAAAACTGTTTTTT
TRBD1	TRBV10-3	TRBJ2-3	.	CAISDYSNNPGTGEIDTQYF	TGTGCCATCAGTGACTACTCGAACAACCCCGGGACAGGGGAGATAGATACGCAGTATTTT
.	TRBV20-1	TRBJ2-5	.	CSARQYQETQYF	TGCAGTGCTAGGCAGTACCAAGAGACCCAGTACTTC
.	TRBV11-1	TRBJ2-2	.	CASSLWTAAITGELFF	TGTGCCAGCAGCCTTTGGACAGCCGCGATCACCGGGGAGCTGTTTTTT
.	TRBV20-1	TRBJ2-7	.	CSASGHPYEQYF	TGCAGTGCTAGCGGGCATCCCTACGAGCAGTACTTC
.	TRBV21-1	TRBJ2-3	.	CASTTFAGPDTQYF	TGTGCCAGCACCACGTTCGCGGGACCAGATACGCAGTATTTT
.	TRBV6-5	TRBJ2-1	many	CASSYLRGAEQFF	TGTGCCAGCAGTTATCTCAGGGGTGCGGAGCAGTTCTTC
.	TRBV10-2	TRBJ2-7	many	CASSEPGSSYEQYF	TGCGCCAGCAGTGAACCCGGTAGCTCCTACGAGCAGTACTTC
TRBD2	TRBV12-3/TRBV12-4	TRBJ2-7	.	CASTHSGLAGPSPSYEQYF	TGTGCCAGCACCCACTCAGGACTAGCGGGACCATCCCCCTCCTACGAGCAGTACTTC
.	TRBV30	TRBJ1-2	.	CAWMAGYGYTF	TGTGCCTGGATGGCCGGCTATGGCTACACCTTC
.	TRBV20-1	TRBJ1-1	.	CSARGGGYGEAFF	TGCAGTGCTAGAGGTGGAGGTTACGGTGAAGCTTTCTTT